The 29 T cell receptor beta chains listed next were all sequenced from one sample in a study of blood T cell repertoires in COVID-19. Assay: immunoSEQ multiplex PCR; the TCRdb copy retains only in-frame clones and omits some. The sample has tens of thousands of clones, approximately 86% seen once. The sequenced material came from peripheral blood. The receptors were gathered from an elderly woman with acute or convalescent COVID-19.

The CDR3 DNA reads as TGTGCCAGCTCAACTACTCGAGTAGCGGGTCGAGAGACCCAGTACTTC. This sequence encodes CASSTTRVAGRETQYF. The genes are TRBV18 and TRBJ2-5; 7 bases fit TRBD2. This CDR3 spans 16 amino acids. CDR1 and CDR2 from the germline V gene are KGHSH and LQKENI. V was pared by 5 bases and J by 4 bases, with 13 bases of the junction left unmatched.

The chain links TRBV28 to TRBJ1-6, with 7 bases matching TRBD1. V shed 8 bases and J 4 bases; nucleotides not matched to a gene: 8. The CDR3 has 15 amino acids. Looked up from germline, CDR1 is MDHEN and CDR2 is SYDVKM. The CDR3 DNA follows: TGTGCCAGCTGTCGGACAGGCCAATATAATTCACCCCTCCACTTT. Its translation: CASCRTGQYNSPLHF. Using reference TRBV28 and TRBJ1-6 for the parts outside the CDR3, the full variable domain is DVKVTQSSRYLVKRTGEKVFLECVQDMDHENMFWYRQDPGLGLRLIYFSYDVKMKEKGDIPEGYSVSREKKERFSLILESASTNQTSMYLCASCRTGQYNSPLHFGNGTRLTVT.

This clone has a single count. V is TRBV4-1 and J is TRBJ2-7; D perhaps matches TRBD2 (6 bases). Trimming removed 1 base at V and 5 bases at J, with 12 bases between. Germline V lookup: CDR1 MGHRA, CDR2 YSYEKL. CDR3 size: 14 residues. The DNA for the CDR3 is TGCGCCAGCAGCCAAGGAGGCGGGGACCACGAGCAGTACTTC. Encoded protein: CASSQGGGDHEQYF.

The rearrangement uses TRBV24-1 and TRBJ1-1; TRBD1 is a possible D gene (6 bases). CDR1 KGHDR and CDR2 SFDVKD come from the germline V gene. The CDR3 has 15 residues. Trimming shortened V by 5 bases and J by 4 bases, and 16 bases separated the two germline ends. The DNA for the CDR3 is TGTGCCACCAGTGGTCGCGGTGGGGGCGTCACTGAAGCTTTCTTT. As protein: CATSGRGGGVTEAFF.

The chain is built from TRBV18 and TRBJ2-1; perhaps TRBD2 as D (6 bases). The germline V gene has CDR1 KGHSH and CDR2 LQKENI. The CDR3 runs to 12 residues. V shed 3 bases and J shed 12 bases, with 12 bases lying between them. CDR3 DNA: TGTGCCAGCTCACCCCCCGGGAGCGCGCAGTTCTTC. Translation gives CASSPPGSAQFF. Complete variable domain (other parts from reference TRBV18 and TRBJ2-1): NAGVMQNPRHLVRRRGQEARLRCSPMKGHSHVYWYRQLPEEGLKFMVYLQKENIIDESGMPKERFSAEFPKEGPSILRIQQVVRGDSAAYFCASSPPGSAQFFGPGTRLTVL.

The chain carries TRBV19 and TRBJ1-1, with a possible D match to TRBD1 (5 bases). CDR3 size: 17 residues. Per germline, CDR1 LNHDA and CDR2 SQIVND (reference sequence). The V end was cut by 3 bases, the J end by 0 bases, with 17 bases between. The DNA for the CDR3 is TGTGCCAGTAGTATCCGTATCGGGAGGGGAATGAACACTGAAGCTTTCTTT. Its translation: CASSIRIGRGMNTEAFF.

The chain uses TRBV11-2 and TRBJ1-6, with D perhaps matching TRBD1 (6 bases). The ends were cut back, 4 bases at V and 7 bases at J, with 23 bases in the middle. The CDR3 contains 18 residues. CDR1 SGHAT and CDR2 FQNNGV come from the germline V gene. The CDR3 DNA reads as TGTGCCAGCAGCTCCACAGGGCGCTCTGGAAGGTTGAATTCACCCCTCCACTTT. This codes for CASSSTGRSGRLNSPLHF.

The DNA for the CDR3 is TGCGCCAGCAGCAATACAGGGAGTGAGAGCTATGGCTACACCTTC. This gives the protein CASSNTGSESYGYTF. The chain combines TRBV5-1 with TRBJ1-2; a weak D match, TRBD1 (6 bases). Trimming took off 4 bases at V and 4 bases at J, with 17 bases between the two ends. Germline V gene lookup returns CDR1 SGHRS and CDR2 YFSETQ. The CDR3 sequence is 15 residues long.

The rearrangement links TRBV15 to TRBJ2-7; 9 bases align to TRBD2. Germline V gives CDR1 LNHNV, CDR2 YYDKDF (reference sequence). The CDR3 consists of 16 residues. J lost 3 bases, V lost 5 bases, and 11 bases had no gene match. CDR3: CATSRPSGGSLYEQYF. The CDR3 region has the DNA TGTGCCACCAGCCGGCCAAGCGGGGGGTCCCTCTACGAGCAGTACTTC.

V is TRBV3-1 (or the pseudogene TRBV3-2) and J is TRBJ1-1; D remains unclear. Trimming cost V 4 bases and J 1 base, with 10 bases left between them. The CDR3 totals 14 residues. Germline V gene data show CDR1 as LGHDT and CDR2 as YNNKEL (reference sequence). The CDR3 nucleotides read TGTGCCAGCAGCCGAAGAGAACCGAACACTGAAGCTTTCTTT. Translating it yields CASSRREPNTEAFF.

The CDR3 reads CASSLYTLGPHEQFF. DNA for the CDR3: TGTGCCAGCAGCCTATACACCCTGGGCCCACATGAGCAGTTCTTC. This chain links TRBV5-6 with TRBJ2-1, with D unresolved. Trimming stripped 4 bases from V and 8 bases from J, with 19 bases between. The CDR3 covers 15 residues. The germline V gene encodes CDR1 SGHDT and CDR2 YYEEEE.

The chain uses TRBV27 and TRBJ1-2, with 10 bases aligning to TRBD1. Germline CDR1 is MNHEY and CDR2 is SMNVEV (reference sequence). CDR3 length: 17 amino acids. Losses at the gene ends were 7 bases for V and 4 bases for J; bases not matched to a gene: 15. The CDR3 DNA is TGTGCCAGCAAACCCTGGAGGGACAGGGGAAACGGCTATGGCTACACCTTC. This gives the protein CASKPWRDRGNGYGYTF.

This chain links TRBV28 with TRBJ1-4; 10 bases line up with TRBD1. V trimming: 6 bases; J trimming: 7 bases; junction bases outside the gene matches: 14. From germline, CDR1 is MDHEN and CDR2 SYDVKM. The CDR3 spans 17 residues. CDR3 DNA: TGTGCCAGCAGCCTTGACAGGGGGCGCAAACTAGGTGAAAAACTGTTTTTT. This codes for CASSLDRGRKLGEKLFF.

The chain combines TRBV6-8 with TRBJ1-2; D not certain. Between the trimmed V and J ends, which lost 7 bases and 8 bases, there was a span of 17 bases. This CDR3 region has 13 residues. Germline V gene lookup returns CDR1 MNHGY and CDR2 SAAAGT. The CDR3 reads CASTLQRVQGYTF. The CDR3 DNA is TGTGCCAGCACCCTACAGAGGGTCCAGGGCTACACCTTC.

The CDR3 region is CASSPKTGSSSYEQYF. Written as DNA, the CDR3 is TGTGCCAGCAGTCCCAAGACAGGGTCTAGCTCCTACGAGCAGTACTTC. The chain combines TRBV27 with TRBJ2-7, with TRBD1 identical over 7 bases. Germline V gene lookup returns CDR1 MNHEY and CDR2 SMNVEV (reference sequence). After removal of 5 bases from V and 0 bases from J, the junction contained 10 bases not matched to a gene. This CDR3 is 16 amino acids long.

V is TRBV25-1 and J is TRBJ1-3, with TRBD1 as a possible D gene (5 bases). CDR3 size: 15 residues. The V end lost 6 bases, the J end lost 4 bases, and 16 bases lay between the germline ends. In germline, CDR1 is MGHDK, CDR2 SYGVNS. The CDR3 spells CASSAKGAGGNTIYF. The CDR3 DNA sequence: TGTGCCAGCAGCGCCAAAGGGGCAGGGGGAAACACCATATATTTT.

The chain is built from TRBV3-1 (or the pseudogene TRBV3-2) and TRBJ1-2; D is possibly TRBD1 (6 bases). The length of the CDR3 is 12 residues. From germline, CDR1 is LGHDT and CDR2 YNNKEL (reference sequence). The germline V and J ends were trimmed by 4 bases and 8 bases, with 11 bases remaining between them. CDR3 sequence reads: CASSPGVRGYTF. In DNA, the CDR3 is TGTGCCAGCAGCCCAGGGGTTCGCGGCTACACCTTC.

This sequence joins TRBV12-3 or TRBV12-4 and TRBJ2-1; D remains ambiguous. Trimming stripped 3 bases from V and 7 bases from J, with 4 bases between. The CDR3 has 11 residues. DNA for the CDR3: TGTGCCAGCAGTTTCGAGAATGAGCAGTTCTTC. Translated: CASSFENEQFF.

This clone was detected once. This chain links TRBV27 with TRBJ1-3, with TRBD1 matching 9 bases. Germline V gene data show CDR1 as MNHEY and CDR2 as SMNVEV (reference sequence). This CDR3 has 15 amino acids. V shed 5 bases, J shed 2 bases, and the junction held 4 bases outside the gene matches. CDR3 sequence (DNA): TGTGCCAGCAGTCTACAGGGGGCGCCTGGAAACACCATATATTTT. This encodes CASSLQGAPGNTIYF.

This clone was observed a handful of times. The genes are TRBV5-1 and TRBJ1-6; possible D gene TRBD1, 6 bases. In germline, CDR1 is SGHRS, CDR2 YFSETQ. Trimming took off 0 bases at V and 7 bases at J, with 11 bases between the two ends. The CDR3 length is 15 residues. For the CDR3, the DNA is TGCGCCAGCAGCTTGGAAGGGACATCCAATTCACCCCTCCACTTT. This gives the protein CASSLEGTSNSPLHF.

The chain is built from TRBV16 and TRBJ2-7, with TRBD1 matching 12 bases. V gave up 9 bases and J gave up 2 bases; unmatched junction bases: 11. The CDR3 extends over 16 amino acids. Germline V CDR1 and CDR2: KGHSY, FQNENV. The CDR3 loop reads CASRGTGGATTYEQYF. DNA of the CDR3: TGTGCCAGTCGGGGGACAGGGGGCGCGACTACCTACGAGCAGTACTTC.

The chain is built from TRBV11-1 and TRBJ2-1; 10 bases match TRBD1. V lost 1 base, J lost 4 bases, and 4 bases stayed unmatched. The length of the CDR3 is 16 residues. Germline-derived CDR1 and CDR2 are SGHAT and FQDESV (reference sequence). CDR3 residues: CASSLEGQGGYNEQFF. The CDR3 DNA reads TGTGCCAGCAGCTTAGAAGGACAGGGGGGTTACAATGAGCAGTTCTTC.

The rearrangement links TRBV12-3 or TRBV12-4 to TRBJ1-1; D call uncertain. CDR3 length equals 13 residues. The V end was cut by 1 base, the J end by 9 bases, with 12 bases between. The CDR3 coding sequence is TGTGCCAGCAGTTTAGGGAGAAAACGTAAAGCTTTCTTT. Translating it yields CASSLGRKRKAFF.

The table lists this clone with a count of one. The V and J genes are TRBV11-3 and TRBJ1-6, with TRBD1 matching 7 bases. This CDR3 comprises 18 residues. Germline CDR1 is SGHNT and CDR2 is YENEEA. J was trimmed by 0 bases and V by 5 bases; bases with no gene match: 10. CDR3 loop: CASSQGGFLSSYNSPLHF. CDR3 in DNA: TGTGCCAGCAGCCAGGGGGGCTTCCTGAGCTCCTATAATTCACCCCTCCACTTT.

The V and J genes are TRBV4-1 and TRBJ1-1, with D tentatively TRBD1 (5 bases). The CDR3 covers 15 residues. CDR1 is MGHRA and CDR2 is YSYEKL in the germline V gene. V was trimmed by 1 base and J by 1 base, leaving 10 bases between them. The CDR3 spells CASSQGGLSNTEAFF. As DNA, the CDR3 is TGCGCCAGCAGCCAAGGGGGACTCTCGAACACTGAAGCTTTCTTT.

Only one count was recorded for this clone. In DNA, the CDR3 is TGTGCCTGGACCCTGGGGGCTCTCTCCCTCCACTTT. Amino acids: CAWTLGALSLHF. V is TRBV30 and J is TRBJ1-6, with D maybe TRBD1 (6 bases). CDR3 length equals 12 residues. Trimming removed 4 bases from V and 14 bases from J, with 15 bases in between. Germline CDR1 and CDR2: GTSNPN and SVGIG (reference sequence).

The V and J genes are TRBV7-9 and TRBJ1-3, with a possible D match to TRBD1 (6 bases). The CDR3 consists of 16 residues. V shed 2 bases and J shed 0 bases, with 11 bases lying between them. Germline CDR1 and CDR2: SEHNR and FQNEAQ (reference sequence). CDR3 in amino acids: CASSLLGQFSGNTIYF. CDR3 DNA sequence: TGTGCCAGCAGCTTACTAGGACAGTTCTCTGGAAACACCATATATTTT.

The V and J genes are TRBV11-2 and TRBJ2-7, with 9 bases aligning to TRBD1. The CDR3 consists of 13 residues. The V and J ends lost 5 bases and 4 bases, in that order; junction bases with no gene match: 3. Germline CDR1 is SGHAT and CDR2 is FQNNGV. The CDR3 region is CASSRTGAYEQYF. DNA for the CDR3: TGTGCCAGCAGCCGGACAGGGGCTTACGAGCAGTACTTC.

This clone was recorded only once. The chain is built from TRBV12-5 and TRBJ2-1; a weak D match, TRBD2 (7 bases). This CDR3 is 16 amino acids long. Germline CDR1 reads LGHNT; CDR2 reads FRNRAP. V was cut by 0 bases and J by 7 bases, with 16 bases left in between. CDR3 DNA sequence: TGTGCTAGTGGTTTGGTACGGGGCAGGGGAGGGAATGAGCAGTTCTTC. This gives the protein CASGLVRGRGGNEQFF.